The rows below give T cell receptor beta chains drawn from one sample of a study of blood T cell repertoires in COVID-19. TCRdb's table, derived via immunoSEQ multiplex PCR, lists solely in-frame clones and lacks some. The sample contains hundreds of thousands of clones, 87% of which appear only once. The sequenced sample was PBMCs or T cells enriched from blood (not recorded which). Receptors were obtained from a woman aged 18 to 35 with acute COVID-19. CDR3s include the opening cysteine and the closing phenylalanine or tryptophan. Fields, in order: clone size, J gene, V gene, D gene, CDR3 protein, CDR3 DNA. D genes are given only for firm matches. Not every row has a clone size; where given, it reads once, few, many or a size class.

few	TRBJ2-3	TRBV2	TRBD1	CASSLTGGSTDTQYF	TGTGCCAGCAGTTTAACAGGGGGTAGCACAGATACGCAGTATTTT
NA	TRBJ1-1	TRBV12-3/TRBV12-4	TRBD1	CASRGQEAFF	TGTGCCAGCAGGGGACAGGAAGCTTTCTTT
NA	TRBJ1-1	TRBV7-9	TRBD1	CASSRTGDQAFF	TGTGCCAGCAGCCGGACAGGGGACCAAGCTTTCTTT
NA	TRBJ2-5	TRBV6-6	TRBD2	CATRTSGIETQYF	TGTGCCACCCGGACTAGCGGGATAGAGACCCAGTACTTC
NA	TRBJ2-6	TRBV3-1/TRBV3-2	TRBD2	CASSQKGGLEYTGANVLTF	TGTGCCAGCAGCCAGAAGGGGGGACTAGAATATACCGGGGCCAACGTCCTGACTTTC
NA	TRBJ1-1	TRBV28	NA	CASLGEGTFF	TGTGCCAGCTTGGGGGAGGGGACTTTCTTT
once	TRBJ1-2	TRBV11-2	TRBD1	CASSLVFQGANGYTF	TGTGCCAGCAGCTTAGTCTTCCAGGGGGCCAATGGCTACACCTTC
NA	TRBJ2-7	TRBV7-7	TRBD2	CASSPGLVSPYEQYF	TGTGCCAGCAGCCCGGGACTAGTAAGCCCCTACGAGCAGTACTTC
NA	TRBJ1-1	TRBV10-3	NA	CAILPDRNTEAFF	TGTGCCATATTACCCGACAGGAACACTGAAGCTTTCTTT
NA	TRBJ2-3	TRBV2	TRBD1	CASSGRRQGNTDTQYF	TGTGCCAGCAGTGGGCGTCGACAGGGAAACACAGATACGCAGTATTTT
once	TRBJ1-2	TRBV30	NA	CAWSTGGEAIF	TGTGCCTGGAGTACGGGGGGCGAGGCGATCTTC
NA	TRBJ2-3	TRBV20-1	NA	CSALSPDTQYF	TGCAGTGCCCTCAGTCCAGATACGCAGTATTTT
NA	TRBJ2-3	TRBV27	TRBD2	CASSSPGLAGGTDTQYF	TGTGCCAGCAGTTCCCCGGGACTAGCGGGGGGCACAGATACGCAGTATTTT
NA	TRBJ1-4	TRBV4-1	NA	CASSQEGVEKLFF	TGCGCCAGCAGCCAAGAAGGGGTTGAAAAACTGTTTTTT
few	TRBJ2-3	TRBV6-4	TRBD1	CASTGQAHTDTQYF	TGTGCCAGCACCGGACAGGCTCACACAGATACGCAGTATTTT
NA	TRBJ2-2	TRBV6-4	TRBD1	CASSDRQGGHTGELFF	TGTGCCAGCAGCGACCGACAGGGGGGGCACACCGGGGAGCTGTTTTTT
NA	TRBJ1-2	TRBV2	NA	CASRQTGRGYTF	TGTGCCAGCAGACAGACAGGTCGGGGCTACACCTTC
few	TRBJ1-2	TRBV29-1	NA	CSVEEATGWGYTF	TGCAGCGTTGAAGAAGCGACAGGCTGGGGCTACACCTTC
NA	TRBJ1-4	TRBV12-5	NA	CASGLEPTRNEKLFF	TGTGCTAGTGGTTTGGAGCCAACGAGGAATGAAAAACTGTTTTTT
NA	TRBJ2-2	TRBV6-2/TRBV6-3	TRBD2	CASSYLTSGTGELFF	TGTGCCAGCAGTTACTTGACTAGCGGCACCGGGGAGCTGTTTTTT